A single sample gave rise to the 23 T cell receptor beta chains below, sequenced in a study of shared clonotypes between healthy human individuals. Profiled with immunoSEQ multiplex PCR; TCRdb holds only in-frame clones, not every one. The data show about 1 million clones, roughly 75% seen once. Sequenced material: memory CD4+ T cells sorted from blood. The subset was: CD45RA-negative fraction. The receptors here all came from a man aged 18 to 35 in good health.

The chain carries TRBV7-2 and TRBJ2-7; 7 bases are a match to TRBD2. Germline loops: CDR1 SGHTA, CDR2 FQGNSA. The CDR3 length is 16 residues. The ends lost 1 base at V and 4 bases at J; junction bases unmatched: 10. In DNA form, the CDR3 reads TGTGCCAGCAGCTTAGTGGGGGTGGGAGGGATGTACGAGCAGTACTTC. Encoded protein: CASSLVGVGGMYEQYF.

This clone was seen once. The chain uses TRBV6-1 and TRBJ1-5; the D is unclear. Trimming stripped 7 bases from V and 5 bases from J, with 12 bases between. This CDR3 is 13 amino acids long. Per the germline V gene, CDR1 is MNHNS and CDR2 is SASEGT. The CDR3 DNA sequence: TGTGCCAGCACGGACGACCCGTATCAGCCCCAGCATTTT. This sequence encodes CASTDDPYQPQHF.

As concerns this clone: Relative to the germline gene, one junction end is altered; a read error may explain this. The J gene is TRBJ1-2, the V gene TRBV5-1; 9 nucleotides agree with TRBD1. The germline CDR1 and CDR2 sequences are SGHRS and YFSETQ. The CDR3 covers 14 residues. DNA of the CDR3: TGCGCCAGCAGCTTGGAAGTTAGGGGACAGGGCTTTCAATTC. Translated: CASSLEVRGQGFQF.

J is TRBJ2-7 and V is TRBV5-1, with D maybe TRBD2 (5 bases). There are 16 residues in the CDR3. The V end was cut by 2 bases, the J end by 0 bases, with 15 bases between. The germline V gene has CDR1 SGHRS and CDR2 YFSETQ. CDR3 bases: TGCGCCAGCAGCTTACTACCTGGCGGGCTCTCCTACGAGCAGTACTTC. Amino acid sequence: CASSLLPGGLSYEQYF.

V usage is TRBV18 and J usage is TRBJ2-1; 7 nucleotides align to TRBD1. Germline V gives CDR1 KGHSH, CDR2 LQKENI. The CDR3 contains 16 residues. V was clipped by 3 bases and J by 4 bases; unmatched bases: 9. Here the CDR3 reads CASSPFRQGGYNEQFF. The DNA for the CDR3 is TGTGCCAGCTCACCCTTCCGACAGGGCGGGTACAATGAGCAGTTCTTC.

V gene TRBV5-1 combines with J gene TRBJ2-7; TRBD2 aligns across 7 bases. Germline values: CDR1 SGHRS, CDR2 YFSETQ. With 0 bases clipped from V and 3 bases from J, the junction kept 9 bases outside the gene matches. The CDR3 covers 16 residues. The CDR3 DNA reads as TGCGCCAGCAGCTTGGGGCGGGAGAGGAGGTTCTACGAGCAGTACTTC. Its translation is CASSLGRERRFYEQYF.

J is TRBJ2-7 and V is TRBV19; no firm D call. This CDR3 region has 17 residues. The germline V and J ends were trimmed by 3 bases and 3 bases, with 21 bases remaining between them. Germline CDR1 reads LNHDA; CDR2 reads SQIVND (reference sequence). The CDR3 coding sequence is TGTGCCAGTAGTATCGCCATCTCTGGTTTGGGGATCTACGAGCAGTACTTC. It is translated as CASSIAISGLGIYEQYF.

The gene calls are TRBV9 and TRBJ1-2, with TRBD1 matching over 7 bases. Germline assignment: CDR1 SGDLS and CDR2 YYNGEE. The V and J ends lost 4 bases and 4 bases, in that order; junction bases with no gene match: 16. The CDR3 is 17 amino acids. The CDR3 region is CASSPSGVGGGLYGYTF. The CDR3 nucleotides are TGTGCCAGCAGCCCTAGTGGGGTGGGAGGGGGCCTCTATGGCTACACCTTC.

The chain uses TRBV20-1 and TRBJ2-5; no clear D gene. The CDR3 has 11 residues. The germline CDR1 and CDR2 sequences are DFQATT and SNEGSKA (reference sequence). V was clipped by 0 bases and J by 2 bases, with 1 base between them. The CDR3: CSARDQETQYF. Written as DNA, the CDR3 is TGCAGTGCTAGAGATCAAGAGACCCAGTACTTC.

CDR3 protein: CASSQDQAGWNEQFF. In nucleotides, the CDR3 is TGCGCCAGCAGCCAAGATCAGGCAGGGTGGAATGAGCAGTTCTTC. This chain connects TRBV4-1 to TRBJ2-1, with a weak D call TRBD1 (5 bases). Germline CDR1 reads MGHRA; CDR2 reads YSYEKL. V lost 0 bases and J lost 7, with 13 bases in between. The CDR3 totals 15 residues.

The gene calls are TRBV7-2 and TRBJ2-7; tentatively, D is TRBD2 (5 bases). Trimming shortened V by 5 bases and J by 1 base, and 9 bases separated the two germline ends. This CDR3 has 13 residues. Germline CDR1 reads SGHTA; CDR2 reads FQGNSA. CDR3 in DNA: TGTGCCAGCAGCGGAGGAAAATCCTACGAGCAGTACTTC. Residues: CASSGGKSYEQYF.

The CDR3 nucleotides read TGTGCCAGCTCACGGGACAGCAAAAACATTCAGTACTTC. Translating it yields CASSRDSKNIQYF. The chain links TRBV18 to TRBJ2-4; 7 nucleotides match TRBD1. Germline V gives CDR1 KGHSH, CDR2 LQKENI. The CDR3 contains 13 residues. Trimming removed 4 bases from V and 3 bases from J; junction bases left unmatched: 0. Based on the CDR3 plus reference TRBV18 and TRBJ2-4, the full variable domain is NAGVMQNPRHLVRRRGQEARLRCSPMKGHSHVYWYRQLPEEGLKFMVYLQKENIIDESGMPKERFSAEFPKEGPSILRIQQVVRGDSAAYFCASSRDSKNIQYFGAGTRLSVL.

The chain is built from TRBV6-1 and TRBJ2-5; possibly TRBD1 or TRBD2 for D (5 bases each). CDR1 is MNHNS, CDR2 SASEGT, per germline. The V end was cut by 6 bases, the J end by 1 base, with 9 bases between. The CDR3 spans 13 residues. The CDR3 reads CASSRGLQETQYF. DNA for the CDR3: TGTGCCAGCAGCCGGGGCCTCCAAGAGACCCAGTACTTC.

V gene TRBV7-9 combines with J gene TRBJ2-5; TRBD1 aligns across 9 bases. The CDR3 covers 15 residues. Germline V gives CDR1 SEHNR, CDR2 FQNEAQ (reference sequence). After removal of 5 bases from V and 4 bases from J, the junction contained 8 bases not matched to a gene. The CDR3 DNA is TGTGCCAGCAGCCGAGGGACAGGGCTGGGAGAGACCCAGTACTTC. The encoded protein is CASSRGTGLGETQYF.

The V call is TRBV29-1, the J call TRBJ1-1; D not resolved. Trimming pared 4 bases from V and 4 bases from J, leaving 13 bases between. The CDR3 consists of 13 residues. In germline, CDR1 is SQVTM, CDR2 ANQGSEA. The CDR3: CSVVQSVGTEAFF. The CDR3 region has the DNA TGCAGCGTTGTCCAAAGCGTTGGCACTGAAGCTTTCTTT.

The V and J genes are TRBV4-3 and TRBJ2-7; D is possibly TRBD1 (5 bases). Per germline, CDR1 LGHNA and CDR2 YSLEER. The CDR3 is 15 amino acids. Trimming shortened V by 5 bases and J by 0 bases, and 14 bases separated the two germline ends. CDR3 residues: CASSTRAGISYEQYF. The DNA for the CDR3 is TGCGCCAGCAGCACCCGCGCAGGGATCTCCTACGAGCAGTACTTC.

The rearrangement links TRBV2 to TRBJ1-1; 7 bases match TRBD1. Trimming at V came to 5 bases and at J to 7 bases, leaving 7 bases not matched to a gene. Germline-derived CDR1 and CDR2 are SNHLY and FYNNEI. The CDR3 spans 13 residues. This CDR3 reads CASSYIRDSEAFF. Here the CDR3 DNA reads TGTGCCAGCAGTTATATCCGGGACAGTGAAGCTTTCTTT.

The chain has TRBV2 and TRBJ2-5; D gene ambiguous. CDR3 length: 15 amino acids. The V gene's germline CDR1 is SNHLY and CDR2 FYNNEI. V lost 0 bases and J 1 base, leaving 9 bases between the germline ends. CDR3 residues: CASSEAITIQETQYF. The DNA for the CDR3 is TGTGCCAGCAGTGAAGCCATAACTATCCAAGAGACCCAGTACTTC.

The table lists this clone with a few counts. This chain connects TRBV15 to TRBJ1-5, with D possibly matching TRBD1 (5 bases). Germline CDR1 and CDR2: LNHNV and YYDKDF (reference sequence). The V gene lost 4 bases and the J gene lost 7 bases, with 14 bases spanning the gap. The CDR3 runs 14 residues. The CDR3 sequence: CATSKRGSSQPQHF. DNA of the CDR3: TGTGCCACCAGCAAGAGGGGAAGCTCCCAGCCCCAGCATTTT. Together with reference TRBV15 and TRBJ1-5, the CDR3 gives the full variable domain: DAMVIQNPRYQVTQFGKPVTLSCSQTLNHNVMYWYQQKSSQAPKLLFHYYDKDFNNEADTPDNFQSRRPNTSFCFLDIRSPGLGDTAMYLCATSKRGSSQPQHFGDGTRLSIL.

This chain links TRBV6-5 with TRBJ2-5; 10 bases fit TRBD2. TRBJ2-7 explains the end of the DNA better; the J call may be wrong. The CDR3 runs to 14 residues. The V gene's germline CDR1 is MNHEY and CDR2 SVGAGI. The chain's CDR3 is CASSSLAGVGEQYF. The CDR3 DNA follows: TGTGCCAGCAGTTCCCTAGCGGGAGTGGGCGAGCAGTACTTC.

With regard to this clone: This sample also contains other DNA sequences that code for the same CDR3. The genes are TRBV5-1 and TRBJ1-5, with D possibly TRBD1 on 5 matching bases. The V and J ends lost 5 bases and 4 bases respectively, with 13 bases between them. CDR3 length: 14 residues. Germline assignment: CDR1 SGHRS and CDR2 YFSETQ. The CDR3 here is CASSLDGGNQPQHF. As DNA, the CDR3 is TGCGCCAGCAGTCTGGACGGGGGGAATCAGCCCCAGCATTTT.

This clone was detected once. The chain uses TRBV6-5 and TRBJ2-7; the D gene is possibly TRBD2 (6 bases). Germline values: CDR1 MNHEY, CDR2 SVGAGI. V lost 7 bases to trimming and J lost 4 bases, with 8 bases between them. CDR3 length equals 11 residues. The CDR3 nucleotides are TGTGCCAGCATGGGACTTTACGAGCAGTACTTC. The encoded protein is CASMGLYEQYF.

The chain is built from TRBV30 and TRBJ2-7; D perhaps matches TRBD2 (5 bases). Germline lookup yields CDR1 GTSNPN and CDR2 SVGIG (reference sequence). V lost 0 bases, J lost 7 bases, and 13 bases lay in between. The length of the CDR3 is 13 residues. The CDR3 DNA reads as TGTGCCTGGAGTGTACGGGGTGATCGGGAGCAGTACTTC. It is translated as CAWSVRGDREQYF.